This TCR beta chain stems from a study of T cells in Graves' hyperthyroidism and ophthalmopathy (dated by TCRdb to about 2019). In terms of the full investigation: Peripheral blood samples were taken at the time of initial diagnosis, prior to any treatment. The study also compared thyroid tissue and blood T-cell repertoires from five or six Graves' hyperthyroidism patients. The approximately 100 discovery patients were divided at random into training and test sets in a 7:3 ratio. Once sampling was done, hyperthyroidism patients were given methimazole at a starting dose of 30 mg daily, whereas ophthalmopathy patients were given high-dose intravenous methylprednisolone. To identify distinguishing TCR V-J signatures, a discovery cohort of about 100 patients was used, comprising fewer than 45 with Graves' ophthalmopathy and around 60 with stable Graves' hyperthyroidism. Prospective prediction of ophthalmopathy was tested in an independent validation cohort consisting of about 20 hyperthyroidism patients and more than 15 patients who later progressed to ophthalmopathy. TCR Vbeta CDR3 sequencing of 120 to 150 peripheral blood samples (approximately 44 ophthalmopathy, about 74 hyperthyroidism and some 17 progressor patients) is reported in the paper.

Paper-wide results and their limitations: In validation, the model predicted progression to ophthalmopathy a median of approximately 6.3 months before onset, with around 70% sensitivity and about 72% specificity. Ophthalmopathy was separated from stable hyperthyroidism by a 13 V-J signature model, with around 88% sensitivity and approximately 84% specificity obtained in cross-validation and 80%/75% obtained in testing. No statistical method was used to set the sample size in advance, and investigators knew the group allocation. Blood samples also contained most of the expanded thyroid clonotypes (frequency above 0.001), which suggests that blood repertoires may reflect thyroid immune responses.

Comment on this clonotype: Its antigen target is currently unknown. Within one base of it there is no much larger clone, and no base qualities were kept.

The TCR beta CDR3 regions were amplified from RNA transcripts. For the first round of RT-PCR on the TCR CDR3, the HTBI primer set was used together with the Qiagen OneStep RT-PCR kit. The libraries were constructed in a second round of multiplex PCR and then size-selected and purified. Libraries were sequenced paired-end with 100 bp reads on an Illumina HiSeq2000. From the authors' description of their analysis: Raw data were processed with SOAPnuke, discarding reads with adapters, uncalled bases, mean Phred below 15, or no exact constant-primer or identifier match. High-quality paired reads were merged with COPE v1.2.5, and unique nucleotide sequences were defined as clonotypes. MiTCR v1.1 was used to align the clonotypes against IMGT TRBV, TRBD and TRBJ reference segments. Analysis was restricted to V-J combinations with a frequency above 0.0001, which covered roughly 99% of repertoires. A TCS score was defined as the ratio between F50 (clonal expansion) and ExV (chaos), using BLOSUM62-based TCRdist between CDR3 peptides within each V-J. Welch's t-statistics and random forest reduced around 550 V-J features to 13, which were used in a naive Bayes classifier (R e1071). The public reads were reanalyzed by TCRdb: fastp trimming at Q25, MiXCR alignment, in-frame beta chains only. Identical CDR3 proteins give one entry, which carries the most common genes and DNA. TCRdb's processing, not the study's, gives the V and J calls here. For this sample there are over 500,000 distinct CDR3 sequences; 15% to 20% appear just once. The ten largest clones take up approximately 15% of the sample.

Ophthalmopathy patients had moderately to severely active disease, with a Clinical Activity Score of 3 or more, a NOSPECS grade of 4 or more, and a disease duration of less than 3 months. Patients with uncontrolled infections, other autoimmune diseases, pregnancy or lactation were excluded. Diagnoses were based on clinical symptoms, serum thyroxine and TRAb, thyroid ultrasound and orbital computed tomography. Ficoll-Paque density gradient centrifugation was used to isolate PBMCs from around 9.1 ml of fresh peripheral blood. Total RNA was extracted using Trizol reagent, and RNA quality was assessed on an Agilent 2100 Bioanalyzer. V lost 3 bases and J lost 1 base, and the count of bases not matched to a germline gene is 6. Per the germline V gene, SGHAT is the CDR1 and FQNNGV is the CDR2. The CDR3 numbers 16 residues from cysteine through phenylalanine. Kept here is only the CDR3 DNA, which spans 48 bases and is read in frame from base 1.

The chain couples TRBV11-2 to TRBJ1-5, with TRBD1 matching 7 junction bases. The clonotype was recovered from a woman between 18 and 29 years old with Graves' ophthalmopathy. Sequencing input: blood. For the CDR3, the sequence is CASSFAPGQSNQPQHF. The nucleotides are TGTGCCAGCAGCTTTGCTCCGGGACAGAGCAATCAGCCCCAGCATTTT.